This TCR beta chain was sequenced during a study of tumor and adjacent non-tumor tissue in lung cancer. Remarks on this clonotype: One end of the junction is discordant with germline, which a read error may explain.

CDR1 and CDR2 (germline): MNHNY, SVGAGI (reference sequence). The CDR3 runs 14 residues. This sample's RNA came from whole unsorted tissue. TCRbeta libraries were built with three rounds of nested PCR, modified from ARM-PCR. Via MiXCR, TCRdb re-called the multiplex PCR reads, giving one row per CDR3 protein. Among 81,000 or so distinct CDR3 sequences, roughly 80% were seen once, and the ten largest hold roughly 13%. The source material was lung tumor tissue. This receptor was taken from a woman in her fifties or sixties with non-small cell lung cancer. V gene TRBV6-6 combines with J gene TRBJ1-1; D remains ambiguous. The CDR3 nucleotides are TGTGCCAGCAGTTACTCGAGCGAGCTCGCTGAAGCTTCCTTT. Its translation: CASSYSSELAEASF.